These 2 T cell receptor beta chains share one sample of origin, sequenced in a study of type 1 and type 2 diabetes patients. The PCR template was genomic DNA. The TCR beta CDR3 region was amplified using 30 forward and 13 reverse primers. TCRdb used MiXCR to reprocess the multiplex PCR reads, holding one entry per CDR3 protein. The repertoire holds about 250,000 distinct CDR3 sequences, roughly 48% seen once, with around 13% in the top ten. The sequenced sample consisted of peripheral blood mononuclear cells (PBMCs). All receptors come from a man aged 18 to 30 with type 2 diabetes.

J is TRBJ2-1 and V is TRBV14; 7 nucleotides line up with TRBD1. Germline CDR1 and CDR2: SGHDN and FVKESK. The V gene end was trimmed by 3 bases and the J gene end by 7 bases; junction bases not matched to a gene: 9. The CDR3 is 15 amino acids. The DNA for the CDR3 is TGTGCCAGCAGCCACTTTGAGGGGGCGGATAATGAGCAGTTCTTC. Protein sequence: CASSHFEGADNEQFF.

V gene TRBV12-3 or TRBV12-4 combines with J gene TRBJ1-3; 12 bases line up with TRBD1. V trimming: 1 base; J trimming: 4 bases; junction bases outside the gene matches: 5. The CDR3 runs to 17 residues. CDR3 loop: CASSLGRDRGPGNTIYF. CDR3 sequence (DNA): TGTGCCAGCAGTTTAGGCCGGGACAGGGGGCCAGGAAACACCATATATTTT.